A single sample gave rise to the 27 T cell receptor beta chains below, sequenced in a study of regulatory T cells in long-lasting Graves disease (dated by TCRdb to about 2021). The time point label of this sample denotes: newly diagnosed GD, antithyroid drugs for less than 3 months. For both TCR sequencing and RNA sequencing, RNA was extracted from PBMCs using TRIzol. Library generation was performed with multiplex PCR. The instrument was an Illumina HiSeq 4000. TCR beta libraries were built with iRepertoire HTBI primers and Arm-PCR amplification of CDR3 regions. TCRdb's own reprocessing of the public reads used fastp at Q25 and MiXCR and kept productive beta chains. Rows merge per CDR3 protein into single entries with the most common DNA and genes. This sample is represented by approximately 480,000 distinct CDR3 sequences; around 15% of them were singletons. Of the sample, 12% falls within the top ten clones.

In addition, the sample was reused for a study of T cells in Graves' hyperthyroidism and ophthalmopathy.

The sequencing here drew on peripheral blood mononuclear cells (PBMCs), taken at new diagnosis, from a patient treated with antithyroid drugs. These TCRs come from a man aged 40-50 years with Graves disease. Donor details come from another sample of the same person, matched by shared clones.

This clonotype was found many times. The rearrangement joins TRBV18 to TRBJ2-7; the match to TRBD1 covers 9 bases. V lost 6 bases to trimming and J lost 3 bases; unmatched junction nucleotides: 12. Germline loops: CDR1 KGHSH, CDR2 LQKENI. The CDR3 runs 16 residues. This chain's CDR3 is CASSLKNDRGVYEQYF. In nucleotides, the CDR3 is TGTGCCAGCTCCTTGAAAAACGACAGGGGGGTCTACGAGCAGTACTTC.

The table lists this clonotype with many counts. The V gene is TRBV20-1, the J gene TRBJ2-1, with 9 bases fitting TRBD2. The CDR3 totals 16 residues. V shed 5 bases, J shed 5 bases, and the junction held 13 bases outside the gene matches. CDR1 DFQATT and CDR2 SNEGSKA come from the germline V gene (reference sequence). CDR3 nucleotides: TGCAGTGCTCCCTCCTGGGTAGCGGGGGTGGACAATGAGCAGTTCTTC. Its translation: CSAPSWVAGVDNEQFF.

This clonotype has at least ten counts. J is TRBJ2-1 and V is TRBV11-2; tentatively, D is TRBD2 (5 bases). The CDR3 length is 15 residues. Trimming took off 5 bases at V and 1 base at J, with 12 bases between the two ends. Germline V CDR1 and CDR2: SGHAT, FQNNGV. The DNA of the CDR3 is TGTGCCAGCAGCCCAAGACTAAAATCCTACAATGAGCAGTTCTTC. Translating it yields CASSPRLKSYNEQFF.

This clonotype was seen many times. The rearrangement uses TRBV2 and TRBJ2-1; 11 bases align to TRBD2. Germline CDR1 SNHLY, CDR2 FYNNEI. This CDR3 region has 15 residues. Trimming removed 5 bases from V and 4 bases from J; junction bases left unmatched: 4. The CDR3 sequence: CASSMLAGGYNEQFF. CDR3 nucleotide sequence: TGTGCCAGCAGTATGCTAGCGGGAGGATACAATGAGCAGTTCTTC.

This clonotype appeared a few times. The J gene is TRBJ2-7, the V gene TRBV19; no definite D call. The CDR3 has 13 amino acids. Germline lookup yields CDR1 LNHDA and CDR2 SQIVND (reference sequence). Trimming took 3 bases from V and 7 from J, leaving 13 bases between them. CDR3 bases: TGTGCCAGTAGTATCCAGAGCTACGGAGAGCAGTACTTC. Translating it yields CASSIQSYGEQYF.

This clonotype has a handful of counts. The rearrangement uses TRBV27 and TRBJ2-3; 9 bases align to TRBD2. J gave up 6 bases and V 7 bases, and 11 bases lay outside the gene matches. The CDR3 length is 15 residues. Germline V CDR1 and CDR2: MNHEY, SMNVEV (reference sequence). The CDR3, as DNA: TGTGCCAGCAATCTAACCCAGCGGGGGGACGATACGCAGTATTTT. Encoded protein: CASNLTQRGDDTQYF.

This clonotype showed up just a few times. The chain has TRBV3-1 and TRBJ2-7, with 8 bases lining up with TRBD2. J was trimmed by 4 bases and V by 2 bases; bases with no gene match: 1. The CDR3 runs 13 residues. Germline V gene sequence: CDR1 LGHDT, CDR2 YNNKEL (reference sequence). CDR3 loop: CASSQSGRYEQYF. In DNA form, the CDR3 reads TGTGCCAGCAGCCAAAGCGGGAGATACGAGCAGTACTTC.

This clonotype was counted a few times. This sequence joins TRBV15 and TRBJ2-2; 8 positions match TRBD1. Looked up from germline, CDR1 is LNHNV and CDR2 is YYDKDF (reference sequence). V shed 2 bases and J 1 base; nucleotides not matched to a gene: 6. This CDR3 region has 17 residues. CDR3 DNA sequence: TGTGCCACCAGCAGACGGGACAGGCCAATGAACACCGGGGAGCTGTTTTTT. Translation gives CATSRRDRPMNTGELFF.

At least ten counts were recorded for this clonotype. The chain employs TRBV7-8 and TRBJ2-3, with no clear D. CDR3 length: 16 residues. V dropped 5 bases and J dropped 4 bases, with 19 bases sitting between them. In germline, CDR1 is SGHVS, CDR2 FQNEAQ. This chain's CDR3 is CASSRLSLLTADTQYF. DNA of the CDR3: TGTGCCAGCAGCCGATTGAGCCTTCTTACAGCAGATACGCAGTATTTT.

This clonotype showed up just a few times. The rearrangement joins TRBV12-3 or TRBV12-4 to TRBJ1-2; D remains unclear. CDR3 length: 12 amino acids. Trimming took 6 bases from V and 1 from J, leaving 6 bases between them. The CDR3 reads CASSPFNYGYTF. The CDR3 DNA is TGTGCCAGCAGCCCCTTTAACTATGGCTACACCTTC.

The chain recombines TRBV2 with TRBJ2-5, with D unclear. Germline CDR1 SNHLY, CDR2 FYNNEI. The length of the CDR3 is 13 residues. Between the trimmed V and J ends, which lost 7 bases and 5 bases, there was a span of 14 bases. The DNA for the CDR3 is TGTGCCAGCAATAGACGGGTCCCGGAGACCCAGTACTTC. Protein: CASNRRVPETQYF.

Ten or more counts support this clonotype. The chain carries TRBV10-2 and TRBJ2-7; D unresolved. The germline V gene encodes CDR1 WSHSY and CDR2 SAAADI. The V end was cut by 0 bases, the J end by 3 bases, with 6 bases between. CDR3 size: 13 residues. The CDR3 is CASSESRSYEQYF. DNA for the CDR3: TGCGCCAGCAGTGAGTCGAGGAGCTACGAGCAGTACTTC.

There are many counts of this clonotype. J is TRBJ1-1 and V is TRBV12-3 or TRBV12-4; tentatively, D is TRBD1 (5 bases). The CDR3 is made up of 16 amino acids. V was trimmed by 5 bases and J by 0 bases, leaving 16 bases between them. CDR3 sequence: CASSPPLGTLNTEAFF. The CDR3 nucleotides read TGTGCCAGCAGTCCCCCCCTTGGGACCCTGAACACTGAAGCTTTCTTT.

This clonotype was detected ten times or more. The chain recombines TRBV28 with TRBJ2-7; TRBD1 is a possible D gene (6 bases). The CDR3 is 14 amino acids. Germline V gene data show CDR1 as MDHEN and CDR2 as SYDVKM. Trimming took 10 bases from V and 2 from J, leaving 18 bases between them. Written as DNA, the CDR3 is TGTGCCACCACAGCTTGGGGGCCCACCTACGAGCAGTACTTC. Translated: CATTAWGPTYEQYF.

This clonotype has more than one count but fewer than ten. This CDR3 fails to terminate in the conserved phenylalanine or tryptophan, so it likely reflects a read error. The rearrangement uses TRBV12-3 or TRBV12-4 and TRBJ1-1; D is uncertain. V was clipped by 6 bases and J by 2 bases, with 4 bases between them. CDR3 size: 11 residues. DNA for the CDR3: TGTGCCAGCAGGGGAAACACTGAAGCTTTCCTT. Protein: CASRGNTEAFL.

This clonotype appeared many times. This chain joins TRBV12-3 or TRBV12-4 and TRBJ1-5; the D gene is possibly TRBD1 (6 bases). V gave up 5 bases and J gave up 6 bases, with 23 bases separating them. The CDR3 loop spans 17 amino acids. In nucleotides, the CDR3 is TGTGCCAGCAGTCCCTATCTACCGGGGGGCGCGGGTCAGCCCCAGCATTTT. Protein: CASSPYLPGGAGQPQHF.

Of note for this clonotype: The final CDR3 position lacks the conserved phenylalanine or tryptophan, pointing to a likely read error. The chain combines TRBV24-1 with TRBJ2-6, with TRBD1 as a possible D gene (5 bases). V was clipped by 3 bases and J by 2 bases, with 10 bases between them. Germline CDR1 KGHDR, CDR2 SFDVKD. The CDR3 sequence is 16 residues long. As DNA, the CDR3 is TGTGCCACCAGTGATCCTCAGGGCGCTGGGGCCAACGTCCTGACTCTC. This encodes CATSDPQGAGANVLTL.

This clonotype was counted ten times or more. V and J are TRBV28 and TRBJ2-6; unclear D gene. The CDR3 is 15 residues long. V lost 4 bases and J 2 bases, leaving 9 bases between the germline ends. CDR1 is MDHEN and CDR2 is SYDVKM in the germline V gene. The CDR3 DNA reads as TGTGCCAGCAGTTCCGAGAGTCCTGGGGCCAACGTCCTGACTTTC. As protein: CASSSESPGANVLTF.

Worth noting for this clonotype: One end of the junction fails to match germline, which may point to a read error. The chain has TRBV7-7 and TRBJ2-1; D not certain. CDR1 is SSHAT, CDR2 FNYEAQ, per germline (reference sequence). This CDR3 region has 13 residues. The CDR3 DNA reads as TGTGCTAGCAGCCCCAATATAGCTTCTGAGCAGTTCTTC. Translating it yields CASSPNIASEQFF.

This clonotype turned up a few times. V is TRBV6-2 or TRBV6-3 and J is TRBJ2-7; TRBD2 matches at 9 bases. The J segment lost 5 bases and the V segment lost 0 bases, leaving 14 bases of the junction unmatched. The CDR3 extends over 18 amino acids. CDR1 and CDR2 from the germline V gene are MNHEY and SVGEGT. CDR3 amino acids: CASSYSGAGGLLLNEQYF. CDR3 bases: TGTGCCAGCAGTTACTCGGGAGCGGGAGGACTGCTGTTGAACGAGCAGTACTTC.

This clonotype was recorded at least ten times. The chain has TRBV30 and TRBJ2-2, with D maybe TRBD2 (5 bases). Germline V gives CDR1 GTSNPN, CDR2 SVGIG (reference sequence). Trimming stripped 0 bases from V and 0 bases from J, with 8 bases between. CDR3 length: 15 amino acids. CDR3: CAWSVLGTNTGELFF. CDR3 bases: TGTGCCTGGAGTGTACTAGGGACGAACACCGGGGAGCTGTTTTTT.

This chain links TRBV15 with TRBJ2-7, with a possible D match to TRBD1 (5 bases). Trimming took off 4 bases at V and 0 bases at J, with 13 bases between the two ends. The CDR3 spans 15 residues. In germline, CDR1 is LNHNV, CDR2 YYDKDF (reference sequence). CDR3 protein: CATSITGPSSYEQYF. The CDR3 region has the DNA TGTGCCACCAGCATCACAGGCCCTAGCTCCTACGAGCAGTACTTC.

This clonotype has ten or more counts. The chain links TRBV28 to TRBJ2-1; D may be TRBD1 or TRBD2 (5 bases each). Germline V gene lookup returns CDR1 MDHEN and CDR2 SYDVKM. The V end was cut by 5 bases, the J end by 6 bases, with 17 bases between. The CDR3 sequence is 15 residues long. As DNA, the CDR3 is TGTGCCAGCAGTCCAACGGGACCTCGGCGCAATGAGCAGTTCTTC. Encoded protein: CASSPTGPRRNEQFF.

This clonotype has a count of ten or more. The chain uses TRBV28 and TRBJ2-1; TRBD2 matches 9 bases. J gave up 1 base and V 7 bases, and 14 bases lay outside the gene matches. Germline V gene sequence: CDR1 MDHEN, CDR2 SYDVKM. This CDR3 has 18 residues. The CDR3 DNA reads as TGTGCCAGCATTACTCGCGTGGCGGGAGGGCCGTCCTACAATGAGCAGTTCTTC. This sequence encodes CASITRVAGGPSYNEQFF.

This clonotype was seen a handful of times. V and J are TRBV11-3 and TRBJ2-4; D call uncertain. The germline CDR1 and CDR2 sequences are SGHNT and YENEEA. V was pared by 0 bases and J by 10 bases, with 13 bases between. This CDR3 is 14 amino acids long. The CDR3 loop reads CASSLDNSRAIQYF. CDR3 sequence (DNA): TGTGCCAGCAGCTTAGATAATTCCCGTGCTATTCAGTACTTC.

Ten or more counts support this clonotype. The chain has TRBV20-1 and TRBJ2-7, with 9 bases identical to TRBD1. J gave up 6 bases and V 3 bases, and 12 bases lay outside the gene matches. The CDR3 runs 15 residues. Germline V gene sequence: CDR1 DFQATT, CDR2 SNEGSKA (reference sequence). In DNA form, the CDR3 reads TGCAGTGCTAGGTCCTTGGACAGGGGTTTGTCCGAGCAGTACTTC. This sequence encodes CSARSLDRGLSEQYF.

The chain has TRBV5-5 and TRBJ2-3, with 8 bases aligning to TRBD2. This CDR3 is 15 amino acids long. Germline V lookup: CDR1 SGHKS, CDR2 YYEKEE (reference sequence). J lost 3 bases, V lost 3 bases, and 6 bases had no gene match. CDR3 nucleotide sequence: TGTGCCAGCAGCTCTCCGGGACTAGGGACAGATACGCAGTATTTT. Its protein product is CASSSPGLGTDTQYF.